A selection of T cell receptor beta chains follows, all from one sample in a study of blood T cells in healthy people across ages. TCRdb recomputed calls from the 5' RACE reads with MiXCR, one row per CDR3 protein. This sample carries about 1.6 million distinct CDR3 sequences, around 36% of them seen once, and the ten largest clones take approximately 10%. Sequenced input: blood. These receptors came from a woman between 25 and 40 years old in good health. Both conserved end residues are part of each CDR3. The order of the fields is J gene, V gene, clone size, D gene, CDR3 protein, CDR3 DNA. The D gene is left open where the match is weak. Clone size appears in some rows only: once, few, many, or a class for an expanded clone.

TRBJ1-1 TRBV6-2/TRBV6-3 NA NA CASSRGLSLLMNTEAFF TGTGCCAGCAGTCGGGGCCTATCTCTTCTCATGAACACTGAAGCTTTCTTT
TRBJ1-6 TRBV19 NA NA CASSIEGGYNSPLHF TGTGCCAGTAGTATCGAAGGGGGATATAATTCACCCCTCCACTTT
TRBJ1-6 TRBV28 NA NA CASREILNDYSPPHF TGTGCCAGCAGGGAGATACTCAATGACTATTCACCCCCCCACTTT
TRBJ1-5 TRBV7-9 NA NA CASSLGGSGSRGNQPQHF TGTGCCAGCAGCTTAGGAGGATCCGGGAGCAGGGGCAATCAGCCCCAGCATTTT
TRBJ2-1 TRBV20-1 few NA CSARELAALSFGEQFF TGCAGTGCTAGAGAACTAGCTGCCCTCTCTTTTGGTGAGCAGTTCTTC
TRBJ1-1 TRBV20-1 NA NA CSAFRGTEAFF TGCAGTGCCTTTCGAGGCACTGAAGCTTTCTTT
TRBJ2-7 TRBV21-1 NA NA CASSKVRGRKGYEQYF TGTGCCAGCAGCAAAGTCCGCGGGAGGAAGGGGTACGAGCAGTACTTC
TRBJ2-7 TRBV21-1 once NA CASSKVTSVSYEQYF TGTGCCAGCAGCAAAGTGACCTCAGTATCCTACGAGCAGTACTTC
TRBJ2-7 TRBV7-9 few TRBD2 CASGSLAGGGEQYF TGTGCCAGCGGATCCCTAGCGGGGGGAGGCGAGCAGTACTTC
TRBJ1-1 TRBV29-1 NA NA CSVQSGDTEAFF TGCAGCGTTCAGTCAGGGGACACTGAAGCTTTCTTT
TRBJ1-2 TRBV3-1 few NA CASTASGFYGYTF TGTGCCAGCACCGCAAGCGGGTTCTATGGCTACACCTTC
TRBJ2-4 TRBV2 NA NA CASSDAGKNIQYF TGTGCCAGCAGTGATGCAGGGAAAAACATTCAGTACTTC
TRBJ2-5 TRBV2 NA NA CASSQDLGKGTQYF TGTGCCAGCAGCCAAGATCTAGGGAAGGGGACCCAGTACTTC
TRBJ1-1 TRBV6-1 NA TRBD1 CASIQQVGGAEAFF TGTGCCAGCATACAACAAGTAGGGGGCGCTGAAGCTTTCTTT
TRBJ2-7 TRBV4-1 NA TRBD1 CASSQGPGQPPYEQYF TGCGCCAGCAGCCAAGGACCGGGACAGCCGCCCTACGAGCAGTACTTC
TRBJ2-5 TRBV7-6 few NA CASSSHTGLDGRTQYF TGTGCCAGCAGCTCCCATACCGGACTCGACGGGAGGACCCAGTACTTC
TRBJ2-2 TRBV4-1 NA NA CASSHQAHANTGELFF TGCGCCAGCAGCCACCAGGCCCATGCGAACACCGGGGAGCTGTTTTTT
TRBJ2-5 TRBV6-2/TRBV6-3 few NA CASSKSGQETQYF TGTGCCAGCAGTAAAAGCGGGCAAGAGACCCAGTACTTC
TRBJ2-3 TRBV6-5 NA TRBD2 CAGSYGDLAGGTDTQYF TGTGCCGGCAGTTACGGGGACCTAGCGGGGGGAACAGATACGCAGTATTTT
TRBJ1-1 TRBV27 NA NA CASSLSREELRRDAFF TGTGCCAGCAGTTTAAGCAGGGAGGAGTTGCGCCGGGACGCTTTCTTT
TRBJ1-2 TRBV5-5 NA NA CASSHLRDGAYGYTF TGTGCCAGCAGCCACCTACGGGACGGAGCTTATGGCTACACCTTC
TRBJ2-1 TRBV5-1 NA TRBD2 CASSSGVGAGSSYNEQFF TGCGCCAGCAGCTCGGGTGTGGGAGCGGGGAGCTCCTACAATGAGCAGTTCTTC
TRBJ2-1 TRBV18 NA NA CASSPQGGSYYNEQFF TGTGCCAGCTCACCCCAGGGGGGGTCTTACTACAATGAGCAGTTCTTC
TRBJ2-7 TRBV6-2/TRBV6-3 NA NA CASSYSPQGVNEQYF TGTGCCAGCAGTTACAGTCCACAGGGAGTCAACGAGCAGTACTTC
TRBJ2-7 TRBV20-1 NA NA CSAAIAERRSPYEQYF TGCAGTGCAGCTATTGCGGAGAGGAGATCCCCCTACGAGCAGTACTTC
TRBJ2-1 TRBV18 NA NA CASSPLQSSYNEQFF TGTGCCAGCTCCCCCCTGCAGAGCTCCTACAATGAGCAGTTCTTC
TRBJ2-3 TRBV10-1 NA NA CASSDDFGVFGTDTQYF TGCGCCAGCAGTGATGACTTCGGGGTATTTGGGACAGATACGCAGTATTTT
TRBJ2-1 TRBV30 few NA CAWSVRQGTYNEQFF TGTGCCTGGAGTGTACGGCAGGGAACTTACAATGAGCAGTTCTTC
TRBJ2-1 TRBV2 NA NA CASSGTLKGEQFF TGTGCCAGCAGTGGGACCCTTAAGGGTGAGCAGTTCTTC
TRBJ2-2 TRBV9 NA TRBD2 CACSSGSTGELFF TGTGCCTGCAGCAGCGGGAGCACCGGGGAGCTGTTTTTT
TRBJ2-7 TRBV6-2/TRBV6-3 NA TRBD2 CASGSLAEYNEQYF TGTGCCAGCGGTTCGCTAGCGGAATACAATGAGCAGTACTTC
TRBJ2-1 TRBV20-1 NA TRBD2 CSAYGISGTSEQFF TGCAGTGCCTATGGGATTAGCGGGACGTCTGAGCAGTTCTTC
TRBJ2-3 TRBV15 few NA CATSRDKGNTQYF TGTGCCACCAGCAGAGATAAAGGAAATACGCAGTATTTT
TRBJ2-1 TRBV5-4 few NA CASSLGGVRRDNEQFF TGTGCCAGCAGCTTGGGGGGGGTGCGACGGGACAATGAGCAGTTCTTC
TRBJ2-5 TRBV4-2 many TRBD2 CASSQDPGRGETQYF TGTGCCAGCAGCCAAGATCCCGGGCGGGGGGAGACCCAGTACTTC